In this sample, the clone carrying this TCR delta chain turned up a few times. Its antigen remains unidentified. PBMC RNA was reverse transcribed using gamma-chain- and delta-chain-specific primers. TCRdb used CATT to re-call clones from the RT-PCR reads. This sample has about 1,500 delta-chain clones; around 26% occur once, and the top ten carry about 9.4%. This sample was included in a study of delta chains in infants with herpesvirus infections. About the study: Ugandan infants were followed prospectively from birth through primary CMV infection.

Germline CDR1 is TSWWSYY and CDR2 is QGS. V lost 3 bases, J lost 0 bases, and 12 bases stayed unmatched. CDR3 length: 19 amino acids. Overall study findings and caveats: Later infection age appeared linked to lower public-clonotype frequency among Vdelta1 cells. The study lacked race- and environment-matched controls and was small.

The material sequenced was peripheral blood, taken at time point 1 of longitudinal follow-up. This TCR came from a human donor who was a Ugandan infant, either HIV-exposed or HIV-unexposed (not recorded which). This chain links TRDV1 with TRDJ1; 11 positions match TRDD3. CDR3 sequence reads: CALGEVSWGILQYTDKLIF. In DNA, the CDR3 is TGTGCTCTTGGGGAGGTCTCCTGGGGGATACTTCAGTACACCGATAAACTCATCTTT.